One sample yielded the 2 T cell receptor beta chains listed below, sequenced in a study of blood T cell repertoires in COVID-19. Repertoires were generated with immunoSEQ multiplex PCR, while TCRdb's copy carries only in-frame clones and drops some. The data hold roughly 250,000 clones, with approximately 90% observed a single time. Sample: PBMCs or T cells enriched from blood (not recorded which). Receptors originate from a woman in her late teens or twenties who had recovered from COVID-19.

The genes are TRBV5-5 and TRBJ1-1; the D gene is possibly TRBD1 (5 bases). The germline V and J ends were trimmed by 2 bases and 1 base, with 9 bases remaining between them. Germline V gene sequence: CDR1 SGHKS, CDR2 YYEKEE (reference sequence). The CDR3 contains 14 residues. The CDR3 DNA is TGTGCCAGCAGCTTCTCTACAGGGAACACTGAAGCTTTCTTT. This encodes CASSFSTGNTEAFF.

The V and J genes are TRBV13 and TRBJ1-1; TRBD1 is a possible D gene (5 bases). The CDR3 has 13 amino acids. The germline V gene encodes CDR1 PRHDT and CDR2 FYEKMQ (reference sequence). Trimming took 0 bases from V and 8 from J, leaving 10 bases between them. In DNA, the CDR3 is TGTGCCAGCAGCTTAGGCCAGGGTGCGGAAGCTTTCTTT. Amino acid sequence: CASSLGQGAEAFF.